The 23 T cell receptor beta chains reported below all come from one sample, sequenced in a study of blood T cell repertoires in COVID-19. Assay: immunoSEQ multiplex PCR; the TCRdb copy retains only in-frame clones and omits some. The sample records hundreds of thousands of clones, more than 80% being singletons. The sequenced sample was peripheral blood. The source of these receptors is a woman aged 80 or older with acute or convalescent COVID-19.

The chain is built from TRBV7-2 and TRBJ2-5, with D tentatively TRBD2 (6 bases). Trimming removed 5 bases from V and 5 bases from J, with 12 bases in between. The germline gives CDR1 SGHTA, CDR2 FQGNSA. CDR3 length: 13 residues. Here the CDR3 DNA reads TGTGCCAGCAGCCAAGGGAGGTCCGAGACCCAGTACTTC. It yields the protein CASSQGRSETQYF.

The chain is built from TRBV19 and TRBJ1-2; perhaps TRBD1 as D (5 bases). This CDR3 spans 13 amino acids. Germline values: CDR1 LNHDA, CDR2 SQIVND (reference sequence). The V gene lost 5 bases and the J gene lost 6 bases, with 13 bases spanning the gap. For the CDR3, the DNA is TGTGCCAGTAGTCCCCGACAGCACGATGGCTACACCTTC. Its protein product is CASSPRQHDGYTF.

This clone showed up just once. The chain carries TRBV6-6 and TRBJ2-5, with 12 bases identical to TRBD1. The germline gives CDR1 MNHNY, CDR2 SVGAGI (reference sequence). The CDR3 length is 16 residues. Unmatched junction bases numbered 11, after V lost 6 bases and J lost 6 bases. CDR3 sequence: CASSPSGTGGAQTQYF. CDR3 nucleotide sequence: TGTGCCAGCAGCCCCAGCGGGACAGGGGGCGCGCAGACCCAGTACTTC.

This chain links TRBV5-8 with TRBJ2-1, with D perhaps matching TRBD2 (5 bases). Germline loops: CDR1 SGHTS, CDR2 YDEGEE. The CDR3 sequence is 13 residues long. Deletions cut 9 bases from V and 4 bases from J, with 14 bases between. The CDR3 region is CATPQRRYNEQFF. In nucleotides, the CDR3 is TGTGCCACCCCCCAGCGGAGATACAATGAGCAGTTCTTC.

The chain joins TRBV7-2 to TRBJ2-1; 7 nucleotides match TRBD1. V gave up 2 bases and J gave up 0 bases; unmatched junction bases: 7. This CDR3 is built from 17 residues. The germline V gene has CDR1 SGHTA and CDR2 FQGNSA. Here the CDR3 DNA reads TGTGCCAGCAGCTTAAGGGCAGGGGGTACCTCCTACAATGAGCAGTTCTTC. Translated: CASSLRAGGTSYNEQFF.

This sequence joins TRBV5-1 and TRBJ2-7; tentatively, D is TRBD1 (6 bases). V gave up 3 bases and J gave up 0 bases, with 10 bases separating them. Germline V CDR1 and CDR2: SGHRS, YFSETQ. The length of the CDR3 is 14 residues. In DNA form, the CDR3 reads TGCGCCAGCAGCTCCACAGGGAGCTCCTACGAGCAGTACTTC. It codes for CASSSTGSSYEQYF.

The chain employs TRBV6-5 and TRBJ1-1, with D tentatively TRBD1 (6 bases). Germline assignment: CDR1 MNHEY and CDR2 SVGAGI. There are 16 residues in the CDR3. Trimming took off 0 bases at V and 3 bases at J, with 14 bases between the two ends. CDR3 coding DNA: TGTGCCAGCAGTTACTCGGCGAGGACAGTTGACACTGAAGCTTTCTTT. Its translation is CASSYSARTVDTEAFF.

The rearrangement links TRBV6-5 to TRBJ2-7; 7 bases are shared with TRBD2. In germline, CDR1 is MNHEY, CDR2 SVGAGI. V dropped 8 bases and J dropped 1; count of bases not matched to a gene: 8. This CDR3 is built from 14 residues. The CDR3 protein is CASLRASGSYEQYF. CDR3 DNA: TGTGCCAGCTTGAGGGCTAGCGGATCCTACGAGCAGTACTTC.

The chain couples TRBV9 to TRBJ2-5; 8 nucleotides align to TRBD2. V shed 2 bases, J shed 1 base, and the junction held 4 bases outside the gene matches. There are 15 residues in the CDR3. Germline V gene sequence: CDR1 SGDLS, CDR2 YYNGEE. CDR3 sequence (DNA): TGTGCCAGCAGCGTCTCTAGCGGGTTCCAAGAGACCCAGTACTTC. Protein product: CASSVSSGFQETQYF.

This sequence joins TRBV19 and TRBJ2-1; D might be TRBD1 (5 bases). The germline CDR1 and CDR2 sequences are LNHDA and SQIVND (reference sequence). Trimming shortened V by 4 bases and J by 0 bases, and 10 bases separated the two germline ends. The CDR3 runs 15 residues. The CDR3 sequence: CASSTPGNSYNEQFF. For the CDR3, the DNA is TGTGCCAGTAGTACTCCAGGGAACTCCTACAATGAGCAGTTCTTC. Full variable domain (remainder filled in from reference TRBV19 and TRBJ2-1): DGGITQSPKYLFRKEGQNVTLSCEQNLNHDAMYWYRQDPGQGLRLIYYSQIVNDFQKGDIAEGYSVSREKKESFPLTVTSAQKNPTAFYLCASSTPGNSYNEQFFGPGTRLTVL.

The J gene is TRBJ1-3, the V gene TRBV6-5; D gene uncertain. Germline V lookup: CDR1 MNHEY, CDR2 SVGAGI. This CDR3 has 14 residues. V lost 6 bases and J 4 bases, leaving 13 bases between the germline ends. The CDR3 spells CASRPTVNGNTIYF. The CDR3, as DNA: TGTGCCAGCAGGCCTACAGTAAACGGAAACACCATATATTTT.

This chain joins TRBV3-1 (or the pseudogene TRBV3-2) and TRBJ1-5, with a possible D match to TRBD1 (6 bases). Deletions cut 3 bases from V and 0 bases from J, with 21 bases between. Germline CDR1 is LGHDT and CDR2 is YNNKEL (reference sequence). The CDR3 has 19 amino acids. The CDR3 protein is CASSHYTGRGGYSNQPQHF. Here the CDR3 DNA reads TGTGCCAGCAGCCATTATACAGGGAGGGGGGGCTATAGCAATCAGCCCCAGCATTTT.

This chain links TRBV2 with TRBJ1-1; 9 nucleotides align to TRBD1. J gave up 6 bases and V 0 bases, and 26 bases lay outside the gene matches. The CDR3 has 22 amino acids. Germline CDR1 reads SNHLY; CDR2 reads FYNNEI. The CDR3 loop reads CASSEAPGQGWWDDRNDAEAFF. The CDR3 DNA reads TGTGCCAGCAGTGAAGCTCCGGGACAGGGATGGTGGGACGACCGAAACGACGCTGAAGCTTTCTTT.

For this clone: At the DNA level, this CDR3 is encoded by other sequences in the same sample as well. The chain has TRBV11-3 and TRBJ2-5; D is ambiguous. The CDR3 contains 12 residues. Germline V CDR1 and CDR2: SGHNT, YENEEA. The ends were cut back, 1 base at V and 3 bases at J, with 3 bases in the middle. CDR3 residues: CASSLVEETQYF. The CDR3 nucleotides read TGTGCCAGCAGCTTAGTAGAAGAGACCCAGTACTTC.

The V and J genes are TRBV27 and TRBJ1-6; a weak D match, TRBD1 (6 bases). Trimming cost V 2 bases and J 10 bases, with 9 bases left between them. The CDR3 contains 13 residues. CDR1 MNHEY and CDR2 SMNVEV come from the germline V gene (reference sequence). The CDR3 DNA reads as TGTGCCAGCAGTTTACGGGACACCTCACCCCTCCACTTT. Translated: CASSLRDTSPLHF.

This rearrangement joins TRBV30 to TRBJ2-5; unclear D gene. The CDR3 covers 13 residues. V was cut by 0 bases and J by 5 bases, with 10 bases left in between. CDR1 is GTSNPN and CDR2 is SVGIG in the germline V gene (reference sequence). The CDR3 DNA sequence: TGTGCCTGGAGTGTGGGTTTACAGGAGACCCAGTACTTC. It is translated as CAWSVGLQETQYF.

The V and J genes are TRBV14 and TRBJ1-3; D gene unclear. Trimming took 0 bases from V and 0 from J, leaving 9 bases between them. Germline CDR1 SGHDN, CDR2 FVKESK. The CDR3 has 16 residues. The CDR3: CASSQDRGSSGNTIYF. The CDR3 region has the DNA TGTGCCAGCAGCCAAGATCGAGGGAGCTCTGGAAACACCATATATTTT.

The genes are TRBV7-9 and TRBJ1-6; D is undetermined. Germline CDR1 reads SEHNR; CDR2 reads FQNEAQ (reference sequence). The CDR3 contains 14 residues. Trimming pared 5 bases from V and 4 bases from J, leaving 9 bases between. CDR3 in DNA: TGTGCCAGCAGCCCCGTGGCATATAATTCACCCCTCCACTTT. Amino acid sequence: CASSPVAYNSPLHF.

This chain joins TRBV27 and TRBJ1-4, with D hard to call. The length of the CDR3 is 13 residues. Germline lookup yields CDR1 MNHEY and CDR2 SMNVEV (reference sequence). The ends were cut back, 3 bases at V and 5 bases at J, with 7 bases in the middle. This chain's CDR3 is CASSFTVNEKLFF. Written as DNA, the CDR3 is TGTGCCAGCAGTTTTACGGTAAATGAAAAACTGTTTTTT. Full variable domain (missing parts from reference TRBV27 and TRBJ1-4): EAQVTQNPRYLITVTGKKLTVTCSQNMNHEYMSWYRQDPGLGLRQIYYSMNVEVTDKGDVPEGYKVSRKEKRNFPLILESPSPNQTSLYFCASSFTVNEKLFFGSGTQLSVL.

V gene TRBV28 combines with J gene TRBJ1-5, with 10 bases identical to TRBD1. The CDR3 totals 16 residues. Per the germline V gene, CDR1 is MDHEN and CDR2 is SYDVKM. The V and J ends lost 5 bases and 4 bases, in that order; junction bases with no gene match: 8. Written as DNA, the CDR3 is TGTGCCAGCAGTCCCCCGACAGGGGGCAAAAATCAGCCCCAGCATTTT. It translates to CASSPPTGGKNQPQHF.

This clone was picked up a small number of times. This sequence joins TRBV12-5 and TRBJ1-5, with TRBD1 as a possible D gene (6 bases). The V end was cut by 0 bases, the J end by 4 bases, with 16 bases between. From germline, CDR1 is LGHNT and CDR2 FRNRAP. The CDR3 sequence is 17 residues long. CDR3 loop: CASGLVLDGTQNQPQHF. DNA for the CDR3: TGTGCTAGTGGTTTGGTACTAGATGGGACACAGAATCAGCCCCAGCATTTT.

This chain's CDR3 is CASGTGELWTEAFF. CDR3 sequence (DNA): TGTGCCAGTGGGACAGGGGAGCTGTGGACTGAAGCTTTCTTT. The genes are TRBV19 and TRBJ1-1, with 10 positions matching TRBD1. The trim removed 8 bases at V and 5 bases at J, leaving 8 bases unmatched. CDR1 LNHDA and CDR2 SQIVND come from the germline V gene (reference sequence). The CDR3 length is 14 residues.

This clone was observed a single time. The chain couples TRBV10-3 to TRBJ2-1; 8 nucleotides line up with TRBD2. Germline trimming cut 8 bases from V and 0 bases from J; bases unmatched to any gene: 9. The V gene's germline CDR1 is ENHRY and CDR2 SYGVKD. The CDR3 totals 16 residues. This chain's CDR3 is CAIRGSGDSSYNEQFF. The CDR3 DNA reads TGTGCCATCCGGGGTAGCGGGGATAGCTCCTACAATGAGCAGTTCTTC.